This T cell receptor beta chain was captured by sequencing in a study of T-cell memory formation after mild COVID-19. Overall study: Most TCR clusters belonged to a single donor.

Via MiXCR, TCRdb re-called the 5' RACE reads, giving one row per CDR3 protein. This table holds about 240,000 distinct CDR3 sequences, approximately 9% found once. This clonotype showed up just a few times. Antigen unknown. The junction had 6 bases not matched to a gene; V was cut back by 5 bases and J by 5 bases. CDR1 is ENHRY, CDR2 SYGVKD, per germline. CDR3 length: 13 residues. Study-level results: Day 15 to 85 contractors were CD4/CD8 balanced; later expanders leaned CD4+.

Sequencing used PBMCs or a T cell subset sorted from them (not recorded which). The clonotype originates from a man between 18 and 29 years old who had mild COVID-19 (a few samples of this study predate the infection). Cell type and time point are not known. V usage is TRBV10-3 and J usage is TRBJ2-7; 7 nucleotides agree with TRBD1. The CDR3 is CAISPQGHDEQYF. In DNA form, the CDR3 reads TGTGCCATCAGTCCACAGGGGCACGACGAGCAGTACTTC.